This TCR beta chain was observed in a study of T-cell reconstitution after alpha-beta-depleted transplantation in children. This clonotype was recorded only once. Its antigen is unidentified. There are 14 residues in the CDR3. Trimming cost V 4 bases and J 0 bases, with 7 bases left between them. The germline V gene encodes CDR1 SGHNT and CDR2 YYREEE (reference sequence). It was with unique molecular identifiers that the TCRbeta library was prepared. MiXCR was run by TCRdb on the PCR reads, yielding one entry per CDR3 protein. The repertoire includes approximately 300,000 distinct CDR3 sequences, around 10% of them detected once, and about 8% sits in the top ten. Study-level results: It was reported that alpha-beta T cells came from several hundred expanded graft clones (about two months after transplant). Hyperexpanded clones declined; after one year, newly produced T cells mostly supplied diversity.

The chain is built from TRBV5-4 and TRBJ2-2; the D is unclear. The TCR was taken from a boy younger than two with acute myeloid leukemia, due to receive a stem cell transplant. The material sequenced was PBMCs, taken before TCRalphabeta/CD19-depleted stem cell transplant. The DNA for the CDR3 is TGTGCCAGCAGCCGAGCACCGAACACCGGGGAGCTGTTTTTT. This translates into CASSRAPNTGELFF.